This T cell receptor beta chain was identified during a study of T cell clones after liver transplantation. Across the whole study: TCRbeta sequencing after a pre-transplant mixed lymphocyte reaction identified graft-donor-reactive clones, later tracked in post-transplant blood. Timepoints were pre-transplant, pre-withdrawal, and after withdrawal was completed or failed. Study findings and constraints: Rather than being deleted, graft donor-reactive T cells may have moved into the graft. Compared with third party-reactive sequences, donor-reactive ones declined more, independent of withdrawal success.

Concerning this clone: No antigen is known for it.

TCRdb's copy holds only in-frame clones and misses some; the assay was immunoSEQ multiplex PCR. The table includes tens of thousands of clones, roughly nine tenths detected once. Trimming took off 4 bases at V and 6 bases at J, with 19 bases between the two ends. The CDR3 has 16 residues. CDR1 and CDR2 from the germline V gene are PRHDT and FYEKMQ (reference sequence). The TCR sequence derives from a human patient who received a liver transplant. Part of the T cell pool may stem from the graft donor. The chain carries TRBV13 and TRBJ2-1; D uncertain. The sample here was CD8+ T cells from blood, taken 12 months after liver transplant. CDR3 coding DNA: TGTGCCAGCAGCTCCTTTTCCGGGCCAATGCCCAATGAGCAGTTCTTC. Its protein product is CASSSFSGPMPNEQFF.